The 25 T cell receptor beta chains in this list originate from one sample, sequenced in a study of control samples from healthy donors and cancer patients (TCRdb year 2020). The library was produced with the immunoSEQ multiplex PCR assay. TCRdb obtained this table from immuneACCESS and retained in-frame rearrangements with V and J assigned. These tables miss some clones; where compared with another copy, unresolved V genes account for less than half of the shortfall, and the remainder is unexplained. The sample data list tens of thousands of clones, and approximately 90% of these were observed just once. The ten largest clonotypes hold around 0.91% of the sample. Material: PBMCs. Receptor source: a man aged 25-45 years with colorectal cancer.

The chain has TRBV7-9 and TRBJ1-1; D ambiguous. This CDR3 region has 13 residues. Trimming pared 6 bases from V and 0 bases from J, leaving 8 bases between. The germline V gene has CDR1 SEHNR and CDR2 FQNEAQ (reference sequence). CDR3 in DNA: TGTGCCAGCAGTCCCGATATGAACACTGAAGCTTTCTTT. This encodes CASSPDMNTEAFF.

V is TRBV7-6 and J is TRBJ2-2; D gene ambiguous. The ends were cut back, 2 bases at V and 4 bases at J, with 5 bases in the middle. Germline-derived CDR1 and CDR2 are SGHVS and FNYEAQ. The CDR3 is 13 residues long. The CDR3 DNA is TGTGCCAGCAGCTTATGGGCCACCGGGGAGCTGTTTTTT. Translating it yields CASSLWATGELFF.

CDR3 sequence (DNA): TGCGCCAGCAGCTTGGTGGGTACCGAGCAGTACTTC. It codes for CASSLVGTEQYF. The chain links TRBV5-1 to TRBJ2-7; D gene uncertain. The CDR3 extends over 12 amino acids. Trimming took 0 bases from V and 6 from J, leaving 7 bases between them. CDR1 SGHRS and CDR2 YFSETQ come from the germline V gene.

The chain has TRBV6-6 and TRBJ2-7, with D unclear. The V and J ends lost 4 bases and 4 bases respectively, with 14 bases between them. The CDR3 is 14 residues long. Germline V lookup: CDR1 MNHNY, CDR2 SVGAGI (reference sequence). CDR3 sequence (DNA): TGTGCCAGCAGTTTTGGCACTCTACTTTACGAGCAGTACTTC. Amino acid sequence: CASSFGTLLYEQYF.

The chain combines TRBV12-3 or TRBV12-4 with TRBJ1-2; no reliable D call. The CDR3 covers 11 residues. V shed 2 bases and J shed 7 bases, with 5 bases lying between them. CDR3: CASSLLGGYTF. The CDR3 DNA follows: TGTGCCAGCAGTTTATTGGGTGGCTACACCTTC.

CDR3 nucleotide sequence: TGTGCCAGCAGCTTCACTGGGGATAGGACCGGGGAGCTGTTTTTT. Its protein product is CASSFTGDRTGELFF. The chain is built from TRBV7-9 and TRBJ2-2; D is ambiguous. The CDR3 is 15 residues long. Germline CDR1 and CDR2: SEHNR and FQNEAQ (reference sequence). Trimming took off 3 bases at V and 5 bases at J, with 13 bases between the two ends.

V gene TRBV7-9 combines with J gene TRBJ1-1; D is ambiguous. The germline CDR1 and CDR2 sequences are SEHNR and FQNEAQ (reference sequence). Trimming left V 3 bases short and J 1 base short, with 18 bases between. The CDR3 length is 17 residues. CDR3 bases: TGTGCCAGCAGCTTGCACCCGGGCAGAGTGGGGAACACTGAAGCTTTCTTT. It encodes CASSLHPGRVGNTEAFF.

The J gene is TRBJ1-2, the V gene TRBV7-2; possibly TRBD1 for D (5 bases). With 9 bases removed from V and 2 bases from J, the gap between germline ends came to 10 bases. CDR1 is SGHTA and CDR2 is FQGNSA in the germline V gene. This CDR3 is 12 amino acids long. The CDR3 nucleotides read TGTGCCAGGGGGGAGGGGAACTATGGCTACACCTTC. Translated: CARGEGNYGYTF.

This rearrangement joins TRBV6-6 to TRBJ1-1, with D possibly TRBD1 on 5 matching bases. The germline V gene encodes CDR1 MNHNY and CDR2 SVGAGI (reference sequence). V lost 9 bases, J lost 5 bases, and 19 bases lay in between. This CDR3 region has 14 residues. The CDR3: CASISGTEKTEAFF. The CDR3 DNA follows: TGTGCCAGTATCTCCGGGACTGAAAAGACTGAAGCTTTCTTT.

The V and J genes are TRBV24-1 and TRBJ2-3; TRBD1 matches 10 bases. Germline V gives CDR1 KGHDR, CDR2 SFDVKD. The CDR3 totals 18 residues. With V trimmed by 3 bases and J by 6 bases, 14 bases remained unmatched. The CDR3 nucleotides are TGTGCCACCAGTGATCCCTCGAAGGACAGGGGGGGTTTGGATACGCAGTATTTT. The encoded protein is CATSDPSKDRGGLDTQYF.

The chain carries TRBV14 and TRBJ1-2; D remains ambiguous. CDR1 is SGHDN and CDR2 is FVKESK in the germline V gene. Trimming removed 4 bases from V and 4 bases from J, with 10 bases in between. This CDR3 spans 13 amino acids. The CDR3 DNA is TGTGCCAGCAGCCCTCAATTAAGCTATGGCTACACCTTC. This sequence encodes CASSPQLSYGYTF.

The chain employs TRBV12-5 and TRBJ2-2; D might be TRBD1 (5 bases). V shed 0 bases and J shed 3 bases, with 8 bases lying between them. Germline-derived CDR1 and CDR2 are LGHNT and FRNRAP. The CDR3 sequence is 15 residues long. Here the CDR3 reads CASGLVVRDTGELFF. The CDR3 nucleotides read TGTGCTAGTGGTTTGGTTGTCAGGGACACCGGGGAGCTGTTTTTT.

V and J are TRBV2 and TRBJ1-1; TRBD1 is a possible D gene (5 bases). Trimming took 4 bases from V and 8 from J, leaving 17 bases between them. The germline V gene has CDR1 SNHLY and CDR2 FYNNEI. This CDR3 comprises 14 residues. Written as DNA, the CDR3 is TGTGCCAGCAGTGTAACGGGGGTCGGGAGAGAAGCTTTCTTT. It encodes CASSVTGVGREAFF.

The chain uses TRBV7-8 and TRBJ1-5; D ambiguous. V lost 2 bases and J 3 bases, leaving 14 bases between the germline ends. This CDR3 region has 16 residues. Germline V gives CDR1 SGHVS, CDR2 FQNEAQ. The CDR3 DNA follows: TGTGCCAGCAGCTTATTCACCCGGGTATCCAATCAGCCCCAGCATTTT. Translated, it gives CASSLFTRVSNQPQHF.

This chain connects TRBV9 to TRBJ2-3; 8 nucleotides line up with TRBD2. Germline loops: CDR1 SGDLS, CDR2 YYNGEE. The V segment lost 3 bases and the J segment 6 bases; nucleotides outside the gene matches: 6. The CDR3 is made up of 14 amino acids. The CDR3 reads CASSADGRGDTQYF. The CDR3 coding sequence is TGTGCCAGCAGCGCCGACGGGAGGGGGGATACGCAGTATTTT.

This clone was recorded once. The CDR3: CASSSGQGNQPQHF. For the CDR3, the DNA is TGTGCCAGCAGTTCCGGACAGGGCAATCAGCCCCAGCATTTT. The chain employs TRBV27 and TRBJ1-5; 7 positions match TRBD1. The CDR3 extends over 14 amino acids. Per germline, CDR1 MNHEY and CDR2 SMNVEV (reference sequence). The V segment lost 4 bases and the J segment 2 bases; nucleotides outside the gene matches: 2.

A note on this clone: At one end, the junction sequence differs from germline, possibly due to a read error. The CDR3 loop is CASRLGQSINTGELFF. The CDR3 nucleotides read TGTGCCAGCAGATTAGGACAGTCAATTAACACCGGGGAGCTGTTTTTT. The genes are TRBV7-9 and TRBJ2-2, with D perhaps TRBD1 (6 bases). CDR3 length: 16 amino acids. Germline CDR1 and CDR2: SEHNR and FQNEAQ (reference sequence).

The chain carries TRBV7-8 and TRBJ1-3; no clear D gene. The V end was cut by 3 bases, the J end by 4 bases, with 16 bases between. Germline V CDR1 and CDR2: SGHVS, FQNEAQ. The CDR3 has 16 residues. The CDR3 DNA follows: TGTGCCAGCAGCTTGTTACGAGTGACGATGGGAAACACCATATATTTT. It is translated as CASSLLRVTMGNTIYF.

This chain uses TRBV7-2 with TRBJ2-1; a possible D gene is TRBD1 (6 bases). The V gene's germline CDR1 is SGHTA and CDR2 FQGNSA. The CDR3 has 14 residues. V was pared by 5 bases and J by 0 bases, with 8 bases between. The CDR3 here is CASSGGSSYNEQFF. The CDR3, as DNA: TGTGCCAGCAGCGGGGGCAGCTCCTACAATGAGCAGTTCTTC.

The chain couples TRBV4-3 to TRBJ2-6, with TRBD2 matching 12 bases. Trimming at V came to 1 base and at J to 1 base, leaving 5 bases not matched to a gene. The CDR3 spans 19 residues. Germline V CDR1 and CDR2: LGHNA, YSLEER. CDR3 nucleotides: TGCGCCAGCAGCCAAGTGGTCCTAGCGGGGGGGTCTGGGGCCAACGTCCTGACTTTC. Translating it yields CASSQVVLAGGSGANVLTF.

The V call is TRBV18, the J call TRBJ1-2; TRBD1 agrees at 7 bases. Trimming at V came to 4 bases and at J to 4 bases, leaving 3 bases not matched to a gene. This CDR3 is 13 amino acids long. Germline CDR1 KGHSH, CDR2 LQKENI. This CDR3 is CASSRTGSYGYTF. CDR3 nucleotide sequence: TGTGCCAGCTCACGGACAGGTAGCTATGGCTACACCTTC.

The gene calls are TRBV5-6 and TRBJ2-1; 9 bases are shared with TRBD2. This CDR3 is built from 15 residues. CDR1 and CDR2 from the germline V gene are SGHDT and YYEEEE. J lost 9 bases, V lost 1 base, and 8 bases had no gene match. The CDR3, as DNA: TGTGCCAGCAGCTTGAATGCGGGGGGGCTGGTTGAGCAGTTCTTC. The encoded protein is CASSLNAGGLVEQFF.

The chain uses TRBV7-2 and TRBJ2-7, with D tentatively TRBD2 (6 bases). Germline CDR1 is SGHTA and CDR2 is FQGNSA. The CDR3 has 18 residues. V was shortened by 2 bases and J by 3 bases, with 23 bases between the two germline ends. The CDR3 DNA sequence: TGTGCCAGCAGCTTATCTGTAGTAGCGGCTCCGCTTATCTACGAGCAGTACTTC. This gives the protein CASSLSVVAAPLIYEQYF.

The genes are TRBV10-3 and TRBJ2-7; possible D gene TRBD1, 6 bases. This CDR3 has 13 residues. Germline CDR1 is ENHRY and CDR2 is SYGVKD. The germline V and J ends were trimmed by 6 bases and 0 bases, with 9 bases remaining between them. The CDR3 DNA reads TGTGCCATCAGGGACAGTATCTCCTACGAGCAGTACGTC. Translated, it gives CAIRDSISYEQYV.

The chain uses TRBV9 and TRBJ2-7; the match to TRBD2 covers 7 bases. The CDR3 totals 15 residues. Germline V gene lookup returns CDR1 SGDLS and CDR2 YYNGEE. V shed 1 base, J shed 0 bases, and the junction held 4 bases outside the gene matches. In DNA form, the CDR3 reads TGTGCCAGCAGCGTAAGCGGGGACTCCTCCTACGAGCAGTACTTC. It encodes CASSVSGDSSYEQYF.